Sequencing of this TCR beta chain was carried out in a study of preoperative IRX-2 immunotherapy in early breast cancer (dated by TCRdb to the late 2010s). Library preparation employed the immunoSEQ multiplex PCR assay. The source is immuneACCESS, and TCRdb retained only in-frame sequences with V and J called. Part of the clones is not carried over; for the studies checked, unresolved V genes explain less than half of this, and the remainder is unexplained. For this sample the table gives 20,000 to 30,000 clones, of which approximately 81% were detected only once. The top ten constitute 6% to 8% of the sample. The germline V gene (reference sequence) yields LNHDA for CDR1 and SQIVND for CDR2. From cysteine to phenylalanine, the CDR3 is 14 amino acids long. The read is trimmed to its CDR3 DNA, 42 bases read in frame from base 1. V ends up 9 bases short and J 0 bases short, with an unmatched junction base count of 1.

Notes on this clone: Its antigen has not been determined. No much larger clone exists at a distance of one base, and base qualities are not known.

Explained via the paper, the treatment or condition label denotes: preoperative locoregional IRX-2 cytokine immunotherapy. The samples were obtained from a phase Ib study that tested preoperative, locoregional IRX-2 cytokine immunotherapy designed to prime immune responses. Before surgery, IRX-2 was given to the donors, who were patients with early-stage breast cancer. The material was lymph node tissue, obtained after IRX-2 immunotherapy. This TCR derives from a human donor with breast cancer. The chain joins TRBV19 to TRBJ1-3; the junction holds 11 bases that match TRBD1. The DNA is as follows: TGTGCCAGCGGGACAGGGGGCTCTGGAAACACCATATATTTT. This sequence encodes CASGTGGSGNTIYF.